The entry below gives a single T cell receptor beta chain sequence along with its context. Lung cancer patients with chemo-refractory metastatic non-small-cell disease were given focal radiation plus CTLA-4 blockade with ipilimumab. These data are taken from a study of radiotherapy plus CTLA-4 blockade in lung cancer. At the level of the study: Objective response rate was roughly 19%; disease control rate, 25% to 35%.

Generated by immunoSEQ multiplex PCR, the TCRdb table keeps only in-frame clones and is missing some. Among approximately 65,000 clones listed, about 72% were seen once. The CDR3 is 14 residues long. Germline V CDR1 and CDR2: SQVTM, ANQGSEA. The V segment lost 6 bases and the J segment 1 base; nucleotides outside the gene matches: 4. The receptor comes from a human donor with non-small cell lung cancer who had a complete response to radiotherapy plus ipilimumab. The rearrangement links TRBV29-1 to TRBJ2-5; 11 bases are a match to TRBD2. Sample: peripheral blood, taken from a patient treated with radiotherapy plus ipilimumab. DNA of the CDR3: TGCAGCGTCGCAGGGACTAGCGGCCAAGAGACCCAGTACTTC. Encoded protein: CSVAGTSGQETQYF.